Each of the 9 T cell receptor beta chains below was sequenced from the same sample in a study of shared clonotypes between healthy human individuals. Only in-frame clones appear in the TCRdb table, and some are missing; sequencing was by immunoSEQ multiplex PCR. This sample yields about 2.4 million clones, of which 85% to 95% are seen a single time; 0.11% to 0.15% belongs to the top ten. The sequenced sample was naive CD4+ T cells sorted from blood. Subset given: CD45RA+ positively selected. The source is a man in his late teens or twenties in good health.

This rearrangement joins TRBV28 to TRBJ2-1, with TRBD2 matching 9 bases. The CDR3 sequence is 17 residues long. Germline-derived CDR1 and CDR2 are MDHEN and SYDVKM. The V gene end was trimmed by 6 bases and the J gene end by 0 bases; junction bases not matched to a gene: 9. In DNA form, the CDR3 reads TGTGCCAGCAGCCGCCGCCGTAGCGGGGGCTCCTACAATGAGCAGTTCTTC. It encodes CASSRRRSGGSYNEQFF.

This clone was seen once. The chain recombines TRBV6-1 with TRBJ2-5, with 7 bases fitting TRBD2. The trim removed 2 bases at V and 4 bases at J, leaving 13 bases unmatched. Germline V gene lookup returns CDR1 MNHNS and CDR2 SASEGT. CDR3 size: 17 residues. CDR3: CASSEFLGATSRETQYF. CDR3 bases: TGTGCCAGCAGTGAATTCCTCGGGGCGACTAGCCGAGAGACCCAGTACTTC.

The gene calls are TRBV19 and TRBJ1-6; 7 bases fit TRBD1. This CDR3 has 17 residues. Germline CDR1 is LNHDA and CDR2 is SQIVND (reference sequence). The trim removed 7 bases at V and 2 bases at J, leaving 11 bases unmatched. The CDR3 DNA is TGTGCCAGTACCAAAGGGGCCGGGACAGCCTATAATTCACCCCTCCACTTT. Translated: CASTKGAGTAYNSPLHF.

The chain uses TRBV2 and TRBJ2-7; possible D gene TRBD2, 5 bases. From germline, CDR1 is SNHLY and CDR2 FYNNEI. The CDR3 is 11 residues long. V lost 5 bases and J 6 bases, leaving 8 bases between the germline ends. As DNA, the CDR3 is TGTGCCAGCAGTCTCGGGGTCGAGCAGTACTTC. As protein: CASSLGVEQYF.

V and J are TRBV5-1 and TRBJ2-7, with D maybe TRBD1 (5 bases). Trimming cost V 0 bases and J 7 bases, with 14 bases left between them. This CDR3 has 14 residues. The germline V gene encodes CDR1 SGHRS and CDR2 YFSETQ. The chain's CDR3 is CASSLVTALGEQYF. CDR3 sequence (DNA): TGCGCCAGCAGCTTGGTGACAGCTCTCGGAGAGCAGTACTTC.

V and J are TRBV6-6 and TRBJ1-5, with D possibly being TRBD1 (5 bases). Germline V lookup: CDR1 MNHNY, CDR2 SVGAGI (reference sequence). The CDR3 consists of 14 residues. Trimming cost V 2 bases and J 5 bases, with 10 bases left between them. The CDR3 loop reads CASSYEGTYQPQHF. CDR3 sequence (DNA): TGTGCCAGCAGTTACGAAGGGACCTATCAGCCCCAGCATTTT.

The gene calls are TRBV30 and TRBJ2-7; 10 bases align to TRBD1. Germline loops: CDR1 GTSNPN, CDR2 SVGIG (reference sequence). The CDR3 runs 14 residues. The V segment lost 3 bases and the J segment 2 bases; nucleotides outside the gene matches: 4. The CDR3 bases are TGTGCCTGGAGCCAGGACAGGGGGGCCTACGAGCAGTACTTC. Protein product: CAWSQDRGAYEQYF. Variable domain in full (rest from reference TRBV30 and TRBJ2-7): SQTIHQWPATLVQPVGSPLSLECTVEGTSNPNLYWYRQAAGRGLQLLFYSVGIGQISSEVPQNLSASRPQDRQFILSSKKLLLSDSGFYLCAWSQDRGAYEQYFGPGTRLTVT.

This rearrangement joins TRBV7-2 to TRBJ2-3, with D unresolved. Trimming cost V 7 bases and J 6 bases, with 20 bases left between them. The germline CDR1 and CDR2 sequences are SGHTA and FQGNSA. The CDR3 extends over 15 amino acids. The CDR3 is CASTSIATIPDTQYF. In nucleotides, the CDR3 is TGTGCCAGCACCTCTATCGCGACCATCCCGGATACGCAGTATTTT.

This chain joins TRBV5-6 and TRBJ2-1, with no clear D. Trimming cost V 1 base and J 9 bases, with 8 bases left between them. The CDR3 is 12 amino acids. Germline CDR1 is SGHDT and CDR2 is YYEEEE. DNA for the CDR3: TGTGCCAGCAGCTTGCAACCCCCTGAGCAGTTCTTC. The encoded protein is CASSLQPPEQFF.